This T cell receptor (beta chain) originates from a study of T-cell reconstitution after alpha-beta-depleted transplantation in children. General study results and limits: T cells produced anew were the main source of T-cell counts and diversity one year after transplant.

During its preparation, the TCRbeta library received unique molecular identifiers. A single record per CDR3 protein comes from TCRdb applying MiXCR to the PCR reads. The sample gives approximately 110,000 distinct CDR3 sequences, under 25% of which show up once; 8% to 11% is in the top ten. CDR1 is SGHRS, CDR2 YFSETQ, per germline. The CDR3 consists of 19 residues. The table lists this clonotype with a few counts. The antigen is undetermined. At one end, the junction sequence differs from germline, possibly due to a read error. J is TRBJ2-6 and V is TRBV5-1, with TRBD1 identical over 11 bases. The sample in question was PBMCs, mostly from graft donor cells, obtained 180 days after TCRalphabeta/CD19-depleted stem cell transplant. The sequence derives from a male patient between 2 and 9 years old who had a stem cell transplant for chronic granulomatous disease, so the T cells may come from the graft donor. This CDR3 is CASSRDRGKAVSGANGLTF. For the CDR3, the DNA is TGCGCCAGCAGCAGGGACAGGGGGAAGGCGGTCTCTGGGGCCAACGGCCTGACTTTC. The full variable domain, its missing parts supplied by reference TRBV5-1 and TRBJ2-6, is KAGVTQTPRYLIKTRGQQVTLSCSPISGHRSVSWYQQTPGQGLQFLFEYFSETQRNKGNFPGRFSGRQFSNSRSEMNVSTLELGDSALYLCASSRDRGKAVSGANGLTFGAGSRLTVL.